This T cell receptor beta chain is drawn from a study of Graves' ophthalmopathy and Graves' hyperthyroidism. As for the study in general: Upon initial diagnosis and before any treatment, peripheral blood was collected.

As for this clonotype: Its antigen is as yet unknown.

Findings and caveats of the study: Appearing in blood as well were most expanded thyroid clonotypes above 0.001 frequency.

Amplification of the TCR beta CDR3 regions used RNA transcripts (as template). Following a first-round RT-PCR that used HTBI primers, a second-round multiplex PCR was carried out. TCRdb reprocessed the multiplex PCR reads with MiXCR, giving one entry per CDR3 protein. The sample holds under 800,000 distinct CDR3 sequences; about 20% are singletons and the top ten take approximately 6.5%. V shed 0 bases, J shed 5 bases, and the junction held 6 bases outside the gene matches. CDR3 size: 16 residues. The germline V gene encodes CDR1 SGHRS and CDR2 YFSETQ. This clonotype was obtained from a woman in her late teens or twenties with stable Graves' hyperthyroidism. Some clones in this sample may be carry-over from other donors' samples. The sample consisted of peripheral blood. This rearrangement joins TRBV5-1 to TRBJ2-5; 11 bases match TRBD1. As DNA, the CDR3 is TGCGCCAGCAGCTTGGGCGGACAGGGGGCGTTGGAGACCCAGTACTTC. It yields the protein CASSLGGQGALETQYF.